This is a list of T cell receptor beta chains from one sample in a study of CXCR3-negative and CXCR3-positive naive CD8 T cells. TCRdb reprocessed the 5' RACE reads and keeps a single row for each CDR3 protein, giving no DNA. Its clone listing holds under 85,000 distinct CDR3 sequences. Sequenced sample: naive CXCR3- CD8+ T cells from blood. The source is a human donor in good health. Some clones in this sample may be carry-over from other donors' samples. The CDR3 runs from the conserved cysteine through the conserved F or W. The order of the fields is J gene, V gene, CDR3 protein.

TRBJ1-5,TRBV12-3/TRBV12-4,CASSFGGQGSNQPQHF
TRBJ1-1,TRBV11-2,CASSPGPQGGALTEAFF
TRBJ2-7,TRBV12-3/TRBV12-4,CASIGGAGYEQYF
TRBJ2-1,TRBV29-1,CSASGWTPGGEQFF
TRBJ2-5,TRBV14,CASSQGLAGGRPETQYF
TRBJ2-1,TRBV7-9,CASSPADTFHRNEQFF
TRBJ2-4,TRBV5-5,CASSSGAQGNIQYF
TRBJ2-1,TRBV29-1,CSALSGSIYNEQFF
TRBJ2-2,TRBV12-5,CASGLPTGELFF
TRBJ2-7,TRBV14,CASSHFAGSYEQYF
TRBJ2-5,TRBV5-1,CASSLGSLAEETQYF
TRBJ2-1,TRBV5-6,CASSLELADYNEQFF
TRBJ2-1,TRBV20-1,CSASRAERGSYNEQFF
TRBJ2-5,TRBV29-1,CSVGLGGGHQETQYF
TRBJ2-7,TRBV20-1,CSARPREEPYEQYF
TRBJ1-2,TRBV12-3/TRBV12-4,CASSLTVHYGYTF
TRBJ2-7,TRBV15,CATSRDPGSYEQYF
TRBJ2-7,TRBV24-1,CATSDRPIPPYEQYF
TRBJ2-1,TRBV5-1,CASSLGESEQFF
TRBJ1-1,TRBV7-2,CASPRSPGQLNTEAFF
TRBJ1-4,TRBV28,CASSRPWRTGPEKLFF
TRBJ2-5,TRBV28,CASSRPLRLGYQETQYF
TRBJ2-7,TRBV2,CASSVGTLIMAYEQYF
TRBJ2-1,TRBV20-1,CSVLGGGVYEQFF
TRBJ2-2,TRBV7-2,CASSPPLGELFF
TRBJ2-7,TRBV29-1,CSVAQGPGGAYEQYF
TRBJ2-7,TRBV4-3,CASSQVPGGAYEQYF
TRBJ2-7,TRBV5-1,CASSWTSGDYEQYF
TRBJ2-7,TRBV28,CASSTLTGLYEQYF
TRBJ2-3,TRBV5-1,CASSMGLAGTDTQYF
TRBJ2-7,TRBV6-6,CASMNYQGEQYF
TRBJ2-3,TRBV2,CASSEGLLSSTDTQYF
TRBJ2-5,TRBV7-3,CASSLFDGETQYF
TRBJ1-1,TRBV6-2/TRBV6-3,CASSRQGSTEAFF
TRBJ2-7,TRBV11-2,CASSFRQGFSYEQYF
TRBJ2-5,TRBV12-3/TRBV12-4,CASSGPAGETQYF
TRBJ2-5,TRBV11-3,CASSPSGTSGGSQETQYF
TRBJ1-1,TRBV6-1,CASSEAYRGHSEAFF
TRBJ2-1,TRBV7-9,CASSHTLGYNEQFF
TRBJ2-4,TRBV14,CASSRRGRIQYF
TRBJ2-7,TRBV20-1,CSARVLGTSLSYEQYF
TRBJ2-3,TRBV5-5,CASSPEDNSLGPGVTDTQYF
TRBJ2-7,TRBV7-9,CASSLGGSPYEQYF
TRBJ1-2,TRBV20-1,CSARIGTRHGYTF
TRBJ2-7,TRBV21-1,CASSKGIRGYEQYF
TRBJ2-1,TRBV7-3,CASSRPSASGGDNEQFF
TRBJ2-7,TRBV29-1,CSVKSGTPEQYF
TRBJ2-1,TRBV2,CASSGGVTAGVYGEQFF
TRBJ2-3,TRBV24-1,CATSYEGDTQYF
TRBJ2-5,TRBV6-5,CASSYSDRGLETQYF
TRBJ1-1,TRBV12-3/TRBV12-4,CASSYRSANTEAFF
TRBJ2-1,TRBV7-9,CASSLRTGQDPNNEQFF
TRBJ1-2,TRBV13,CASSQPKQGNYGYTF